This record looks at one T cell receptor beta chain sequence and its context. Its antigen is unknown. This sample is part of a study of shared clonotypes between healthy human individuals. Whole-study results and caveats: Clonotypes that were shared across a few donors made up approximately 5.1% of naive CD4 clonotypes. Richness estimates generally favored naive over memory subsets.

Germline trimming cut 1 base from V and 11 bases from J; bases unmatched to any gene: 7. Germline V gene lookup returns CDR1 SGHVS and CDR2 FQNEAQ. This CDR3 is 15 amino acids long. Assay runs were performed at deep level. It was approximately 0.2 ug DNA, around 33,000 T cell genomes, that sorted-subset replicate PCRs used. Clones were sequenced by immunoSEQ multiplex PCR, and TCRdb holds only the in-frame ones, with some missing. Of some 1.5 million clones in the sample, approximately 97% were seen once. The gene calls are TRBV7-8 and TRBJ2-1; the match to TRBD2 covers 11 bases. Sample: naive CD4+ T cells sorted from blood. Indicated subset: CD45RA+ positively selected. The receptor was derived from a man under 40 in good health. This chain's CDR3 is CASSLVLAGAEKQFF. DNA of the CDR3: TGTGCCAGCAGCTTAGTACTAGCGGGAGCTGAGAAGCAGTTCTTC. Supplemented by reference TRBV7-8 and TRBJ2-1, the full variable domain reads GAGVSQSPRYKVAKRGQDVALRCDPISGHVSLFWYQQALGQGPEFLTYFQNEAQLDKSGLPSDRFFAERPEGSVSTLKIQRTQQEDSAVYLCASSLVLAGAEKQFFGPGTRLTVL.